This TCR beta chain is from a study of OX40 agonist ivuxolimab in advanced cancers. Study background: A mean age of about 59 years, range roughly 23 to 85, was recorded, and 70% to 85% were male.

Note on this clone: No antigen is known for it.

Study findings and constraints: Antigen specificity of clonally expanded peripheral T cells was not established.

TCRdb keeps only in-frame clones here, not all; method: immunoSEQ multiplex PCR. Among roughly 68,000 clones listed, roughly 88% were seen once. The CDR3 has 13 residues. With 7 bases removed from V and 5 bases from J, the gap between germline ends came to 15 bases. Germline CDR1 and CDR2: SGHRS and YFSETQ. The gene calls are TRBV5-1 and TRBJ2-5, with D perhaps matching TRBD1 (6 bases). The sequence derives from an adult with an advanced solid tumor such as melanoma, head and neck, liver or kidney cancer. The sequenced sample was CD4+ or CD8+ T cells sorted from blood, obtained in a trial of the OX40 agonist ivuxolimab. The CDR3 DNA follows: TGCGCCAGCGGGGGCGTCGCGTCCGAGACCCAGTACTTC. Amino acid sequence: CASGGVASETQYF. Drawing the rest from reference TRBV5-1 and TRBJ2-5, the complete variable domain is KAGVTQTPRYLIKTRGQQVTLSCSPISGHRSVSWYQQTPGQGLQFLFEYFSETQRNKGNFPGRFSGRQFSNSRSEMNVSTLELGDSALYLCASGGVASETQYFGPGTRLLVL.